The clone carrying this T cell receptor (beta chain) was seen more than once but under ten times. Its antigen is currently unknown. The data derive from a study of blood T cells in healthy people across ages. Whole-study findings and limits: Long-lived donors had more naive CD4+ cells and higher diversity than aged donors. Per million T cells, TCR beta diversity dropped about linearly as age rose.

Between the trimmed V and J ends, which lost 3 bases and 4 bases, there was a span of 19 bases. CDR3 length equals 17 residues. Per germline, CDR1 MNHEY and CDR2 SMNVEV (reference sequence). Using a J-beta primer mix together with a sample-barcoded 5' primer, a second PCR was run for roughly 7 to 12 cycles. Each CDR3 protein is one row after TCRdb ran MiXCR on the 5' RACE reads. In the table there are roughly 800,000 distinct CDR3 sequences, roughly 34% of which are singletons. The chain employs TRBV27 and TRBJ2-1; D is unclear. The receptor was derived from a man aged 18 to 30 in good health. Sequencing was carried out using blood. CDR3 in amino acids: CASSLEPPAILYNEQFF. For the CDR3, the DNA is TGTGCCAGCAGTTTGGAACCACCGGCTATCCTTTACAATGAGCAGTTCTTC.